Detailed here is one T cell receptor (beta chain). The record originates from a study of chemoradiotherapy in HPV16-positive cancers. Here immunoSEQ multiplex PCR was the method, and the copy in TCRdb shows in-frame clones only, minus some. The sample shows some 32,000 clones, nearly 90% of them seen only once. The CDR3 contains 12 residues. Trimming took 2 bases from V and 6 from J, leaving 10 bases between them. Germline assignment: CDR1 GTSNPN and CDR2 SVGIG (reference sequence). Sequencing used blood, obtained from a patient who underwent chemoradiotherapy. The chain uses TRBV30 and TRBJ1-2, with unresolved D. The clonotype originates from a human donor with HPV-associated anogenital cancer. The CDR3 region is CAWSKGPHGYTF. DNA for the CDR3: TGTGCCTGGAGTAAGGGCCCCCATGGCTACACCTTC.